These 18 T cell receptor beta chains share one sample of origin, sequenced in a study of blood T cell repertoires in COVID-19. TCRdb keeps only in-frame clones here, not all; method: immunoSEQ multiplex PCR. The table includes tens of thousands of clones, 88% detected once. Sequencing was performed on peripheral blood. The receptor set was obtained from a human donor in a cohort sampled during active COVID-19.

This chain joins TRBV10-3 and TRBJ2-3; TRBD1 aligns across 8 bases. This CDR3 comprises 14 residues. Germline CDR1 is ENHRY and CDR2 is SYGVKD. V lost 8 bases, J lost 2 bases, and 6 bases stayed unmatched. Here the CDR3 reads CAISPGQDTDTQYF. As DNA, the CDR3 is TGTGCCATCTCACCGGGACAGGACACAGATACGCAGTATTTT.

This clone was picked up one time. The rearrangement joins TRBV7-2 to TRBJ2-5; 8 nucleotides align to TRBD2. The CDR3 sequence is 15 residues long. V was clipped by 3 bases and J by 3 bases; unmatched bases: 6. The V gene's germline CDR1 is SGHTA and CDR2 FQGNSA. The CDR3 sequence is CASSFAGGSKETQYF. As DNA, the CDR3 is TGTGCCAGCAGCTTTGCGGGGGGTTCTAAAGAGACCCAGTACTTC.

The chain combines TRBV5-1 with TRBJ2-5; D remains ambiguous. Germline-derived CDR1 and CDR2 are SGHRS and YFSETQ. This CDR3 spans 14 amino acids. Trimming took 3 bases from V and 2 from J, leaving 11 bases between them. In DNA, the CDR3 is TGCGCCAGCAGCTCCACGAGCTGGCAAGAGACCCAGTACTTC. Its translation: CASSSTSWQETQYF. The full variable domain, rest sourced from reference TRBV5-1 and TRBJ2-5, is KAGVTQTPRYLIKTRGQQVTLSCSPISGHRSVSWYQQTPGQGLQFLFEYFSETQRNKGNFPGRFSGRQFSNSRSEMNVSTLELGDSALYLCASSSTSWQETQYFGPGTRLLVL.

The chain is built from TRBV7-6 and TRBJ1-1; tentatively, D is TRBD1 (6 bases). In germline, CDR1 is SGHVS, CDR2 FNYEAQ. CDR3 length: 15 residues. With 3 bases removed from V and 1 base from J, the gap between germline ends came to 12 bases. The CDR3 region is CASSLRGGSNTEAFF. The CDR3 DNA sequence: TGTGCCAGCAGCTTGCGGGGGGGCTCGAACACTGAAGCTTTCTTT.

Written as DNA, the CDR3 is TGTGCCAGCAGCTTCATATCGGCAGGGGGCAGGGAGACCCAGTACTTC. Amino acids: CASSFISAGGRETQYF. This rearrangement joins TRBV5-6 to TRBJ2-5, with 8 bases lining up with TRBD1. The CDR3 is 16 amino acids. Per germline, CDR1 SGHDT and CDR2 YYEEEE. V lost 2 bases to trimming and J lost 5 bases; unmatched junction nucleotides: 11.

V usage is TRBV9 and J usage is TRBJ2-7; TRBD1 matches at 8 bases. Trimming took 4 bases from V and 9 from J; bases not matched to a gene: 18. The V gene's germline CDR1 is SGDLS and CDR2 YYNGEE. The CDR3 is 16 residues long. CDR3 nucleotides: TGTGCCAGCAGCCCAGACCCCGGACAGGGAATGCAGGGGCAGTACTTC. Protein: CASSPDPGQGMQGQYF.

This clone was detected a few times. The rearrangement joins TRBV29-1 to TRBJ2-1; 7 nucleotides agree with TRBD2. This CDR3 comprises 13 residues. The germline V gene has CDR1 SQVTM and CDR2 ANQGSEA. With 6 bases clipped from V and 7 bases from J, the junction kept 9 bases outside the gene matches. The CDR3 here is CSVKSWGGNEQFF. The CDR3 DNA reads as TGCAGCGTCAAAAGCTGGGGGGGTAATGAGCAGTTCTTC.

The chain carries TRBV27 and TRBJ2-3; D perhaps matches TRBD2 (6 bases). Trimming shortened V by 0 bases and J by 2 bases, and 9 bases separated the two germline ends. The CDR3 loop spans 15 amino acids. Germline V gives CDR1 MNHEY, CDR2 SMNVEV (reference sequence). DNA of the CDR3: TGTGCCAGCAGTTTATCGTTAGCGGTCACAGATACGCAGTATTTT. Its translation is CASSLSLAVTDTQYF.

This chain uses TRBV6-2 or TRBV6-3 with TRBJ1-6; D might be TRBD1 (6 bases). This CDR3 region has 15 residues. V was pared by 0 bases and J by 8 bases, with 11 bases between. Germline CDR1 is MNHEY and CDR2 is SVGEGT. CDR3 protein: CASSYSKQGDSPLHF. CDR3 in DNA: TGTGCCAGCAGTTACTCGAAACAGGGAGATTCACCCCTCCACTTT.

V usage is TRBV5-6 and J usage is TRBJ2-7; D call uncertain. CDR3 size: 13 residues. Germline CDR1 reads SGHDT; CDR2 reads YYEEEE. The V gene lost 1 base and the J gene lost 6 bases, with 11 bases spanning the gap. CDR3 sequence reads: CASSLIPGSEQYF. DNA of the CDR3: TGTGCCAGCAGCTTGATCCCGGGTTCCGAGCAGTACTTC.

A single count supports this clone. The V gene is TRBV5-6, the J gene TRBJ1-2; D possibly corresponds to TRBD1 (5 bases). Per germline, CDR1 SGHDT and CDR2 YYEEEE. The CDR3 is 12 amino acids. The germline V and J ends were trimmed by 0 bases and 5 bases, with 5 bases remaining between them. CDR3 sequence (DNA): TGTGCCAGCAGCTTGGCAGGGTATGGCTACACCTTC. Translated: CASSLAGYGYTF. The full variable domain, with the rest looked up from reference TRBV5-6 and TRBJ1-2, is DAGVTQSPTHLIKTRGQQVTLRCSPKSGHDTVSWYQQALGQGPQFIFQYYEEEERQRGNFPDRFSGHQFPNYSSELNVNALLLGDSALYLCASSLAGYGYTFGSGTRLTVV.

A single count supports this clone. This rearrangement joins TRBV24-1 to TRBJ2-2; tentatively, D is TRBD2 (5 bases). The germline V gene has CDR1 KGHDR and CDR2 SFDVKD. The CDR3 contains 13 residues. V was trimmed by 9 bases and J by 1 base, leaving 8 bases between them. The CDR3 coding sequence is TGTGCCACCGGAGGAGGGAACACCGGGGAGCTGTTTTTT. The encoded protein is CATGGGNTGELFF.

This chain links TRBV5-4 with TRBJ2-1; TRBD1 agrees at 9 bases. V was clipped by 2 bases and J by 7 bases; unmatched bases: 7. From germline, CDR1 is SGHNT and CDR2 YYREEE (reference sequence). This CDR3 is 15 amino acids long. The CDR3 protein is CASSFGQGIGNEQFF. CDR3 in DNA: TGTGCCAGCAGCTTTGGACAGGGGATAGGTAATGAGCAGTTCTTC.

This chain joins TRBV5-4 and TRBJ2-3, with a weak D call TRBD2 (5 bases). CDR1 SGHNT and CDR2 YYREEE come from the germline V gene (reference sequence). The CDR3 runs 13 residues. V gave up 9 bases and J gave up 3 bases, with 14 bases separating them. The CDR3 loop reads CATKGGPTDTQYF. The DNA for the CDR3 is TGTGCCACCAAAGGCGGGCCAACAGATACGCAGTATTTT.

V usage is TRBV5-4 and J usage is TRBJ1-1, with D maybe TRBD1 (6 bases). The CDR3 loop spans 15 amino acids. Deletions cut 4 bases from V and 3 bases from J, with 16 bases between. Germline V lookup: CDR1 SGHNT, CDR2 YYREEE (reference sequence). CDR3: CASSPTEAGDTEAFF. The CDR3 DNA sequence: TGTGCCAGCAGCCCGACGGAGGCAGGGGACACTGAAGCTTTCTTT. The full variable domain, in which reference TRBV5-4 and TRBJ1-1 provide the parts outside the CDR3, is ETGVTQSPTHLIKTRGQQVTLRCSSQSGHNTVSWYQQALGQGPQFIFQYYREEENGRGNFPPRFSGLQFPNYSSELNVNALELDDSALYLCASSPTEAGDTEAFFGQGTRLTVV.

This chain links TRBV6-5 with TRBJ2-1; 8 bases line up with TRBD2. This CDR3 spans 14 amino acids. CDR1 is MNHEY, CDR2 SVGAGI, per germline. V shed 6 bases, J shed 9 bases, and the junction held 10 bases outside the gene matches. As DNA, the CDR3 is TGTGCCAGCAGCGACATAGCGGGACACGGTGAGCAGTTCTTC. This encodes CASSDIAGHGEQFF.

V and J are TRBV18 and TRBJ2-7; 7 positions match TRBD1. This CDR3 has 13 amino acids. CDR1 and CDR2 (germline): KGHSH, LQKENI. The V gene end was trimmed by 5 bases and the J gene end by 4 bases; junction bases not matched to a gene: 5. In DNA form, the CDR3 reads TGTGCCAGCTCAGACAGGGACAGATACGAGCAGTACTTC. Translating gives CASSDRDRYEQYF. Complete variable domain (other parts from reference TRBV18 and TRBJ2-7): NAGVMQNPRHLVRRRGQEARLRCSPMKGHSHVYWYRQLPEEGLKFMVYLQKENIIDESGMPKERFSAEFPKEGPSILRIQQVVRGDSAAYFCASSDRDRYEQYFGPGTRLTVT.

The chain combines TRBV6-4 with TRBJ2-1; 11 bases align to TRBD2. The CDR3 is 15 amino acids. CDR1 is MRHNA and CDR2 is SNTAGT in the germline V gene. J lost 6 bases, V lost 0 bases, and 1 base had no gene match. The CDR3, as DNA: TGTGCCAGCAGTGACTCTAGCGGGGGGGCCAATGAGCAGTTCTTC. It translates to CASSDSSGGANEQFF.